What follows are 31 T cell receptor beta chains derived from one specimen sequenced in a study of cytomegalovirus exposure and HLA in healthy donors. The PCR was carried out with 60 Vbeta primers and 13 Jbeta primers. Libraries were prepared by immunoSEQ multiplex PCR; TCRdb keeps only in-frame clonotypes and omits some of them. Its clone listing holds over 45,000 clones. The sample was PBMCs. The receptor source for this set is a young woman in good health and CMV-seronegative.

The rearrangement joins TRBV5-6 to TRBJ2-5; possible D gene TRBD2, 6 bases. This CDR3 spans 16 amino acids. Germline CDR1 reads SGHDT; CDR2 reads YYEEEE. The V end lost 4 bases, the J end lost 1 base, and 17 bases lay between the germline ends. The CDR3 DNA sequence: TGTGCCAGCAGCCCCGGGGTAGCGGAGGCCCAAGAGACCCAGTACTTC. Protein sequence: CASSPGVAEAQETQYF.

The chain combines TRBV28 with TRBJ2-5, with a weak D call TRBD2 (5 bases). CDR3 length: 12 residues. V lost 8 bases and J 5 bases, leaving 12 bases between the germline ends. CDR1 MDHEN and CDR2 SYDVKM come from the germline V gene. CDR3 loop: CASGGSAETQYF. In DNA form, the CDR3 reads TGTGCCAGCGGAGGTTCCGCGGAGACCCAGTACTTC. Based on the CDR3 plus reference TRBV28 and TRBJ2-5, the full variable domain is DVKVTQSSRYLVKRTGEKVFLECVQDMDHENMFWYRQDPGLGLRLIYFSYDVKMKEKGDIPEGYSVSREKKERFSLILESASTNQTSMYLCASGGSAETQYFGPGTRLLVL.

The rearrangement links TRBV5-1 to TRBJ1-2, with 7 bases identical to TRBD1. The V and J ends lost 5 bases and 0 bases, in that order; junction bases with no gene match: 10. The CDR3 runs 16 residues. CDR1 is SGHRS, CDR2 YFSETQ, per germline. The DNA for the CDR3 is TGCGCCAGCAGGAGACAGGGAGGTATCCCTAACTATGGCTACACCTTC. This gives the protein CASRRQGGIPNYGYTF.

CDR3 sequence (DNA): TGTGCCAGCAGAGAATCCCCCAGGGGGCGGACTGAAGCTTTCTTT. Its protein is CASRESPRGRTEAFF. This sequence joins TRBV5-6 and TRBJ1-1; 8 bases align to TRBD1. The germline gives CDR1 SGHDT, CDR2 YYEEEE. Unmatched junction bases numbered 11, after V lost 5 bases and J lost 5 bases. This CDR3 contains 15 residues.

The chain combines TRBV19 with TRBJ1-2, with TRBD1 identical over 7 bases. Trimming at V came to 5 bases and at J to 4 bases, leaving 10 bases not matched to a gene. Germline assignment: CDR1 LNHDA and CDR2 SQIVND (reference sequence). This CDR3 is built from 15 residues. This chain's CDR3 is CASSSQGGASYGYTF. CDR3 sequence (DNA): TGTGCCAGTAGTTCCCAGGGGGGCGCAAGCTATGGCTACACCTTC.

This chain connects TRBV19 to TRBJ2-3; the match to TRBD1 covers 8 bases. The V gene end was trimmed by 7 bases and the J gene end by 0 bases; junction bases not matched to a gene: 3. The germline V gene has CDR1 LNHDA and CDR2 SQIVND (reference sequence). The CDR3 runs 14 residues. CDR3 sequence: CASKRTGSTDTQYF. CDR3 DNA: TGTGCCAGTAAGAGGACAGGGAGCACAGATACGCAGTATTTT. Complete variable domain (other parts from reference TRBV19 and TRBJ2-3): DGGITQSPKYLFRKEGQNVTLSCEQNLNHDAMYWYRQDPGQGLRLIYYSQIVNDFQKGDIAEGYSVSREKKESFPLTVTSAQKNPTAFYLCASKRTGSTDTQYFGPGTRLTVL.

J is TRBJ2-3 and V is TRBV9; tentative D call: TRBD2 (6 bases). Per germline, CDR1 SGDLS and CDR2 YYNGEE. The CDR3 covers 15 residues. The V end lost 2 bases, the J end lost 5 bases, and 15 bases lay between the germline ends. The CDR3 DNA sequence: TGTGCCAGCAGCGTCGGGGCTAGCGCGTTAGATACGCAGTATTTT. This gives the protein CASSVGASALDTQYF. The variable domain in full, completed from reference TRBV9 and TRBJ2-3, reads DSGVTQTPKHLITATGQRVTLRCSPRSGDLSVYWYQQSLDQGLQFLIQYYNGEERAKGNILERFSAQQFPDLHSELNLSSLELGDSALYFCASSVGASALDTQYFGPGTRLTVL.

This chain joins TRBV7-2 and TRBJ2-7; 9 bases are shared with TRBD1. The CDR3 runs to 14 residues. Looked up from germline, CDR1 is SGHTA and CDR2 is FQGNSA. J gave up 3 bases and V 4 bases, and 4 bases lay outside the gene matches. CDR3 nucleotides: TGTGCCAGCAGCTCCGGGACAGGGAGCTACGAGCAGTACTTC. This codes for CASSSGTGSYEQYF.

The V gene is TRBV19, the J gene TRBJ2-7; 10 bases line up with TRBD1. The CDR3 contains 15 residues. The V segment lost 6 bases and the J segment 6 bases; nucleotides outside the gene matches: 11. In germline, CDR1 is LNHDA, CDR2 SQIVND (reference sequence). The CDR3 sequence: CASSYTHGTGVEQYF. In nucleotides, the CDR3 is TGTGCCAGTAGCTACACACACGGGACAGGGGTCGAGCAGTACTTC.

The V and J genes are TRBV7-9 and TRBJ2-7; D remains unclear. From germline, CDR1 is SEHNR and CDR2 FQNEAQ (reference sequence). The CDR3 sequence is 14 residues long. The V and J ends lost 2 bases and 3 bases respectively, with 11 bases between them. This chain's CDR3 is CASSLTSSLYEQYF. The CDR3 DNA follows: TGTGCCAGCAGCTTAACCAGTTCCCTCTACGAGCAGTACTTC.

The chain uses TRBV19 and TRBJ2-5, with D unclear. Germline lookup yields CDR1 LNHDA and CDR2 SQIVND (reference sequence). This CDR3 has 12 amino acids. The V end lost 7 bases, the J end lost 6 bases, and 12 bases lay between the germline ends. CDR3 in amino acids: CASNSGKKTQYF. The CDR3 coding sequence is TGTGCCAGTAATAGTGGTAAGAAGACCCAGTACTTC.

The chain recombines TRBV11-2 with TRBJ1-2; no firm D call. Germline lookup yields CDR1 SGHAT and CDR2 FQNNGV. The V and J ends lost 6 bases and 4 bases respectively, with 15 bases between them. The CDR3 totals 14 residues. Here the CDR3 DNA reads TGTGCCAGCAGTAGGAGGGAGGACTCCTATGGCTACACCTTC. This codes for CASSRREDSYGYTF.

The chain is built from TRBV9 and TRBJ2-1, with 14 bases identical to TRBD2. Germline CDR1 reads SGDLS; CDR2 reads YYNGEE. The CDR3 is 19 residues long. V lost 4 bases and J lost 1; bases outside the gene matches: 10. CDR3 sequence: CASSPRGTSGGQSYNEQFF. In DNA, the CDR3 is TGTGCCAGCAGCCCCCGTGGGACTAGCGGGGGCCAGTCCTACAATGAGCAGTTCTTC.

The CDR3 loop is CASSAGGAKNIQYF. The CDR3 DNA sequence: TGTGCCAGCTCCGCGGGAGGAGCCAAAAACATTCAGTACTTC. The chain carries TRBV18 and TRBJ2-4; TRBD2 agrees at 8 bases. V was pared by 6 bases and J by 0 bases, with 1 base of the junction left unmatched. CDR1 and CDR2 (germline): KGHSH, LQKENI. The length of the CDR3 is 14 residues. Drawing the rest from reference TRBV18 and TRBJ2-4, the complete variable domain is NAGVMQNPRHLVRRRGQEARLRCSPMKGHSHVYWYRQLPEEGLKFMVYLQKENIIDESGMPKERFSAEFPKEGPSILRIQQVVRGDSAAYFCASSAGGAKNIQYFGAGTRLSVL.

The V gene is TRBV6-6, the J gene TRBJ1-2; weak D call: TRBD1 (5 bases). CDR1 MNHNY and CDR2 SVGAGI come from the germline V gene (reference sequence). The CDR3 is 11 amino acids. Trimming removed 10 bases at V and 4 bases at J, with 10 bases between. The CDR3, as DNA: TGTGCCACCAGGGTCGGCTATGGCTACACCTTC. It translates to CATRVGYGYTF.

The chain uses TRBV14 and TRBJ1-2, with 7 bases matching TRBD1. Germline lookup yields CDR1 SGHDN and CDR2 FVKESK. This CDR3 has 15 amino acids. The ends lost 1 base at V and 4 bases at J; junction bases unmatched: 6. CDR3: CASSQVVGQTYGYTF. The CDR3 DNA is TGTGCCAGCAGCCAAGTTGTGGGACAGACCTATGGCTACACCTTC.

The chain combines TRBV6-6 with TRBJ2-7, with 12 bases identical to TRBD2. Per germline, CDR1 MNHNY and CDR2 SVGAGI (reference sequence). Trimming at V came to 5 bases and at J to 3 bases, leaving 8 bases not matched to a gene. There are 16 residues in the CDR3. Here the CDR3 reads CASSTTSGSFGYEQYF. The CDR3 region has the DNA TGTGCCAGCAGTACGACTAGCGGGAGCTTCGGCTACGAGCAGTACTTC.

The V call is TRBV9, the J call TRBJ1-1, with no clear D. CDR3 length equals 15 residues. V dropped 1 base and J dropped 3 bases, with 13 bases sitting between them. Germline V gene sequence: CDR1 SGDLS, CDR2 YYNGEE. In nucleotides, the CDR3 is TGTGCCAGCAGCGTAAATCCCCGACTGGACACTGAAGCTTTCTTT. This encodes CASSVNPRLDTEAFF.

The chain is built from TRBV4-2 and TRBJ2-3; 10 positions agree with TRBD1. The germline V gene encodes CDR1 LGHNA and CDR2 YNFKEQ. This CDR3 contains 15 residues. After removal of 2 bases from V and 4 bases from J, the junction contained 3 bases not matched to a gene. The CDR3 spells CASSQRDRGPDTQYF. In nucleotides, the CDR3 is TGTGCCAGCAGCCAAAGGGACAGGGGCCCAGATACGCAGTATTTT.

The chain recombines TRBV7-9 with TRBJ2-7; 7 bases fit TRBD1. V shed 3 bases and J 6 bases; nucleotides not matched to a gene: 8. Germline values: CDR1 SEHNR, CDR2 FQNEAQ (reference sequence). The CDR3 length is 14 residues. CDR3 DNA sequence: TGTGCCAGCAGCTTGCAGGGGGTTCAGGGCGAGCAGTACTTC. Residues: CASSLQGVQGEQYF.

The genes are TRBV18 and TRBJ1-2; D is ambiguous. The CDR3 is made up of 14 amino acids. Trimming cost V 1 base and J 2 bases, with 8 bases left between them. Germline V CDR1 and CDR2: KGHSH, LQKENI. CDR3 coding DNA: TGTGCCAGCTCACCACAGGAGGGAAACTATGGCTACACCTTC. This translates into CASSPQEGNYGYTF.

The chain couples TRBV7-3 to TRBJ2-1; D not resolved. V shed 4 bases and J shed 5 bases, with 15 bases lying between them. Looked up from germline, CDR1 is SGHTA and CDR2 is FQGTGA. The CDR3 sequence is 15 residues long. CDR3 sequence (DNA): TGTGCCAGCAGCTCCACCAAGACTGCCGACAATGAGCAGTTCTTC. The encoded protein is CASSSTKTADNEQFF.

The chain carries TRBV27 and TRBJ1-5, with D maybe TRBD1 (5 bases). CDR1 and CDR2 (germline): MNHEY, SMNVEV (reference sequence). The V and J ends lost 5 bases and 2 bases respectively, with 19 bases between them. This CDR3 contains 17 residues. The DNA for the CDR3 is TGTGCCAGCAGTGTGGGGACTCCCCACATACGCAATCAGCCCCAGCATTTT. The encoded protein is CASSVGTPHIRNQPQHF.

This sequence joins TRBV2 and TRBJ2-3, with 12 positions matching TRBD2. Trimming removed 7 bases from V and 5 bases from J; junction bases left unmatched: 4. This CDR3 comprises 14 residues. Germline-derived CDR1 and CDR2 are SNHLY and FYNNEI. CDR3 in DNA: TGTGCCAGCATCCTAGCGGGGGGGGTAGATACGCAGTATTTT. Translating gives CASILAGGVDTQYF.

The rearrangement uses TRBV15 and TRBJ1-2; D perhaps matches TRBD1 (5 bases). CDR1 and CDR2 (germline): LNHNV, YYDKDF (reference sequence). The CDR3 has 15 residues. V dropped 5 bases and J dropped 4 bases, with 17 bases sitting between them. This CDR3 is CATSRNWQQGYGYTF. The CDR3 DNA sequence: TGTGCCACCAGCCGTAACTGGCAGCAGGGCTATGGCTACACCTTC.

The gene calls are TRBV7-9 and TRBJ2-2, with TRBD2 matching over 14 bases. This CDR3 has 18 residues. Looked up from germline, CDR1 is SEHNR and CDR2 is FQNEAQ (reference sequence). J lost 0 bases, V lost 3 bases, and 3 bases had no gene match. Here the CDR3 reads CASSLTSGRGANTGELFF. The CDR3 DNA sequence: TGTGCCAGCAGCTTGACTAGCGGGAGGGGGGCGAACACCGGGGAGCTGTTTTTT.

The rearrangement uses TRBV7-2 and TRBJ1-1; D not certain. This CDR3 has 13 residues. Germline V gene data show CDR1 as SGHTA and CDR2 as FQGNSA. V lost 3 bases to trimming and J lost 5 bases, with 10 bases between them. The CDR3 sequence: CASSFVSLTEAFF. The CDR3 nucleotides read TGTGCCAGCAGCTTCGTGTCGCTAACTGAAGCTTTCTTT.

CDR3: CASSSTGEYTGELFF. The CDR3 DNA is TGCGCCAGCAGCTCGACAGGGGAATACACCGGGGAGCTGTTTTTT. This chain links TRBV5-1 with TRBJ2-2; 8 bases agree with TRBD1. CDR3 length: 15 amino acids. Germline V gene lookup returns CDR1 SGHRS and CDR2 YFSETQ. The V gene end was trimmed by 3 bases and the J gene end by 3 bases; junction bases not matched to a gene: 4.

This chain connects TRBV6-5 to TRBJ2-7; D perhaps matches TRBD2 (6 bases). The ends were cut back, 5 bases at V and 2 bases at J, with 16 bases in the middle. Germline V CDR1 and CDR2: MNHEY, SVGAGI. This CDR3 spans 15 amino acids. The DNA of the CDR3 is TGTGCCAGCAGTCCTCTTGGGGGGAGCGCCTACGAGCAGTACTTC. This codes for CASSPLGGSAYEQYF.

The chain carries TRBV5-1 and TRBJ1-4; 7 bases align to TRBD1. Unmatched junction bases numbered 10, after V lost 2 bases and J lost 0 bases. Looked up from germline, CDR1 is SGHRS and CDR2 is YFSETQ. This CDR3 comprises 18 residues. In nucleotides, the CDR3 is TGCGCCAGCAGCTTCTCGAGGGACAGCCTTGCAACTAATGAAAAACTGTTTTTT. Protein: CASSFSRDSLATNEKLFF.

V gene TRBV29-1 combines with J gene TRBJ2-3; TRBD1 might be the D (5 bases). CDR3 size: 13 residues. The V gene's germline CDR1 is SQVTM and CDR2 ANQGSEA. V was trimmed by 2 bases and J by 5 bases, leaving 11 bases between them. Written as DNA, the CDR3 is TGCAGCGTTGAAAAAAGGGGTGGAGATACGCAGTATTTT. Translated, it gives CSVEKRGGDTQYF.